These 13 T cell receptor beta chains were all obtained from the same sample, sequenced in a study of shared clonotypes between healthy human individuals. The method was immunoSEQ multiplex PCR; TCRdb's version includes in-frame clones alone and lacks a portion of them. Among some 1,900,000 clones listed, less than 95% were seen once. Terminally differentiated effector memory CD45RA+ cells were left out of the naive CD8 fraction, which was CD45RO-negative and positively selected for CCR7. The sequenced sample was naive CD8+ T cells sorted from blood. The receptors originated from a man aged 18 to 30 in good health.

The rearrangement uses TRBV9 and TRBJ2-1, with no clear D. Trimming stripped 0 bases from V and 4 bases from J, with 8 bases between. CDR1 and CDR2 from the germline V gene are SGDLS and YYNGEE. The CDR3 sequence is 14 residues long. The CDR3 DNA sequence: TGTGCCAGCAGCGTAGTACCGGAATACAATGAGCAGTTCTTC. This gives the protein CASSVVPEYNEQFF.

This clone was seen a single time. The identical CDR3 is also encoded by other nucleotide sequences in the sample. V gene TRBV27 combines with J gene TRBJ2-7; 10 bases map to TRBD1. Per the germline V gene, CDR1 is MNHEY and CDR2 is SMNVEV (reference sequence). The CDR3 sequence is 14 residues long. V gave up 1 base and J gave up 5 bases; unmatched junction bases: 2. CDR3 protein: CASSLLGQGNEQYF. The CDR3 DNA sequence: TGTGCCAGCAGTTTATTGGGACAGGGGAACGAGCAGTACTTC.

The chain uses TRBV27 and TRBJ2-3; 7 bases map to TRBD2. This CDR3 is 18 amino acids long. Trimming at V came to 3 bases and at J to 5 bases, leaving 17 bases not matched to a gene. In germline, CDR1 is MNHEY, CDR2 SMNVEV (reference sequence). The CDR3 protein is CASSFLSDGGRAQDTQYF. The CDR3 DNA reads as TGTGCCAGCAGTTTCCTCTCCGACGGGGGGAGGGCCCAAGATACGCAGTATTTT.

In regard to this clone: This CDR3 is also generated by other DNA sequences in the sample. V is TRBV5-6 and J is TRBJ2-2; 14 bases map to TRBD2. CDR3 length: 16 residues. Trimming removed 2 bases from V and 5 bases from J; junction bases left unmatched: 2. Germline V gene lookup returns CDR1 SGHDT and CDR2 YYEEEE. The CDR3 DNA is TGTGCCAGCAGCTTCGGACTAGCGGGAGGTACCGGGGAGCTGTTTTTT. Translated: CASSFGLAGGTGELFF.

The V call is TRBV18, the J call TRBJ2-1, with D perhaps TRBD2 (5 bases). CDR3 length: 13 amino acids. V lost 6 bases and J lost 9, with 15 bases in between. The germline CDR1 and CDR2 sequences are KGHSH and LQKENI. CDR3 bases: TGTGCCAGCTCCTACTTGGTGGAGGCTGAGCAGTTCTTC. Its translation: CASSYLVEAEQFF.

The chain employs TRBV29-1 and TRBJ2-7; D perhaps matches TRBD1 (6 bases). Trimming stripped 6 bases from V and 0 bases from J, with 12 bases between. From germline, CDR1 is SQVTM and CDR2 ANQGSEA. The CDR3 is 13 residues long. The CDR3 here is CSVSGTISYEQYF. For the CDR3, the DNA is TGCAGCGTATCCGGGACAATCTCCTACGAGCAGTACTTC.

The chain combines TRBV29-1 with TRBJ1-5; 8 bases align to TRBD1. Trimming removed 4 bases from V and 4 bases from J; junction bases left unmatched: 0. This CDR3 region has 12 residues. Germline loops: CDR1 SQVTM, CDR2 ANQGSEA. The CDR3 loop reads CSVGQGNQPQHF. The CDR3 coding sequence is TGCAGCGTTGGACAGGGGAATCAGCCCCAGCATTTT.

This chain links TRBV9 with TRBJ1-6, with D possibly being TRBD1 (6 bases). Between the trimmed V and J ends, which lost 4 bases and 8 bases, there was a span of 19 bases. This CDR3 is built from 16 residues. Germline V lookup: CDR1 SGDLS, CDR2 YYNGEE. Here the CDR3 reads CASSSFPGTPDSPLHF. The CDR3, as DNA: TGTGCCAGCAGCTCCTTCCCCGGGACACCCGATTCACCCCTCCACTTT.

The chain uses TRBV7-9 and TRBJ2-2; D possibly corresponds to TRBD2 (5 bases). V shed 2 bases and J shed 0 bases, with 13 bases lying between them. The CDR3 has 17 residues. Germline CDR1 is SEHNR and CDR2 is FQNEAQ (reference sequence). CDR3 loop: CASSLSGLATNTGELFF. CDR3 coding DNA: TGTGCCAGCAGCTTATCCGGATTAGCGACGAACACCGGGGAGCTGTTTTTT.

Concerning this clone itself: Within the sample, other DNA sequences also encode this same CDR3. The J gene is TRBJ2-7, the V gene TRBV9; D unclear. Germline lookup yields CDR1 SGDLS and CDR2 YYNGEE. CDR3 size: 13 residues. V was cut by 3 bases and J by 0 bases, with 7 bases left in between. CDR3 in DNA: TGTGCCAGCAGCGGGAGAGACTCCTACGAGCAGTACTTC. This gives the protein CASSGRDSYEQYF. Full variable domain (rest looked up from reference TRBV9 and TRBJ2-7): DSGVTQTPKHLITATGQRVTLRCSPRSGDLSVYWYQQSLDQGLQFLIQYYNGEERAKGNILERFSAQQFPDLHSELNLSSLELGDSALYFCASSGRDSYEQYFGPGTRLTVT.

The V call is TRBV6-5, the J call TRBJ2-1, with 13 bases lining up with TRBD2. The germline V gene encodes CDR1 MNHEY and CDR2 SVGAGI. Trimming cost V 6 bases and J 8 bases; bases outside gene matches: 4. This CDR3 spans 14 amino acids. The DNA for the CDR3 is TGTGCCAGCAGGAGGACTAGCGGGAGTGATGAGCAGTTCTTC. Its translation is CASRRTSGSDEQFF.

This chain links TRBV7-9 with TRBJ2-7, with 8 bases matching TRBD1. Germline CDR1 and CDR2: SEHNR and FQNEAQ (reference sequence). Trimming at V came to 1 base and at J to 5 bases, leaving 10 bases not matched to a gene. This CDR3 region has 16 residues. CDR3 in amino acids: CASSLVGQGLFDEQYF. CDR3 coding DNA: TGTGCCAGCAGCTTAGTAGGACAGGGCCTTTTCGACGAGCAGTACTTC.

This clone occurred once. V usage is TRBV10-1 and J usage is TRBJ2-1, with no clear D. The germline V gene has CDR1 WNHNN and CDR2 SYGVQD (reference sequence). This CDR3 region has 15 residues. The V gene lost 0 bases and the J gene lost 6 bases, with 12 bases spanning the gap. Here the CDR3 reads CASSESLSGPNEQFF. Written as DNA, the CDR3 is TGCGCCAGCAGTGAGTCGCTATCAGGACCCAATGAGCAGTTCTTC.